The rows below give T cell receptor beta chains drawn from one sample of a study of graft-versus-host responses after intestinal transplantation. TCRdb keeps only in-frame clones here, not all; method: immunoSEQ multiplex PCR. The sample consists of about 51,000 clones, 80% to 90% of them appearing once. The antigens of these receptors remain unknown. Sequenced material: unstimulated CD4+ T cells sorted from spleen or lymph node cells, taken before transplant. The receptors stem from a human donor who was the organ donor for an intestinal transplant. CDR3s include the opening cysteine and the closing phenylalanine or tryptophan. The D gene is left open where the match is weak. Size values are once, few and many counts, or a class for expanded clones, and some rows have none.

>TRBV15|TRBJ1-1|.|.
CATSSSGNTEAFF
TGTGCCACCAGCAGTTCGGGGAACACTGAAGCTTTCTTT
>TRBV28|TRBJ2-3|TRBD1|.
CASSSPRGLADTQYF
TGTGCCAGCAGTTCTCCCAGGGGGCTTGCAGATACGCAGTATTTT
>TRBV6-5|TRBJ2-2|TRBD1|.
CASTRDRTGELFF
TGTGCCAGCACGCGGGACAGGACCGGGGAGCTGTTTTTT
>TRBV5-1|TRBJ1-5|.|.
CASSLAGANQPQHF
TGCGCCAGCAGCTTGGCAGGGGCCAATCAGCCCCAGCATTTT
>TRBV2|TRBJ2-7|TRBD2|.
CASSVLAGLPDEQYF
TGTGCCAGCAGTGTACTAGCGGGGCTTCCTGACGAGCAGTACTTC
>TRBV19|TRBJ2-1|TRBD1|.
CASGGQGYNEQFF
TGTGCCAGTGGGGGACAGGGGTACAATGAGCAGTTCTTC
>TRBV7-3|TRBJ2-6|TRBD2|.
CASSALAGTSGANVLTF
TGTGCCAGCAGCGCCCTAGCGGGAACCTCTGGGGCCAACGTCCTGACTTTC
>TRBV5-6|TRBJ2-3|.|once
CASSSRIDRHTDTQYF
TGTGCCAGCAGCTCGAGGATTGACAGGCACACAGATACGCAGTATTTT
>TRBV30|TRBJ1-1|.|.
CAWSLLLGRAEAFF
TGTGCCTGGAGCCTACTTCTGGGGAGAGCTGAAGCTTTCTTT
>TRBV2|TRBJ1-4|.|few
CASGGRKLFF
TGTGCCAGCGGGGGCAGAAAACTGTTTTTT
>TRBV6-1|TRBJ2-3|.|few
CASTRGAGTDTQYF
TGTGCCAGCACAAGGGGCGCTGGCACAGATACGCAGTATTTT
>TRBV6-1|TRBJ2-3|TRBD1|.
CASAGQGRGTDTQYF
TGTGCCAGCGCCGGACAGGGGAGGGGAACAGATACGCAGTATTTT
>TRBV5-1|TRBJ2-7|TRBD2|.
CASSRLAGVSSYEQYF
TGCGCCAGCAGCCGACTAGCGGGAGTGAGCTCCTACGAGCAGTACTTC
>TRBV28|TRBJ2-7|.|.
CASKAGNYEQYF
TGTGCCAGCAAAGCAGGGAACTACGAGCAGTACTTC
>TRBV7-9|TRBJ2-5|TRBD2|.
CAVTRTSRKETQYF
TGTGCAGTAACCCGGACTAGCCGAAAAGAGACCCAGTACTTC
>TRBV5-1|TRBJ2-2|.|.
CASSLGTWTTNTGELFF
TGCGCCAGCAGCTTGGGGACCTGGACTACGAACACCGGGGAGCTGTTTTTT
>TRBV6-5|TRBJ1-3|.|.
CASSYGGDSGNTIYF
TGTGCCAGCAGTTACGGGGGGGACTCTGGAAACACCATATATTTT
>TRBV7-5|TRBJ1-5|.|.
CARSSKDRSPRFRALANQPQHF
TGTGCCAGAAGCTCTAAGGACAGGAGCCCCAGGTTCCGAGCACTAGCAAATCAGCCCCAGCATTTT
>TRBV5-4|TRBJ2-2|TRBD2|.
CASSLGREGTGELFF
TGTGCCAGCAGCTTGGGGCGGGAGGGTACCGGGGAGCTGTTTTTT
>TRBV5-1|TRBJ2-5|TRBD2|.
CASSFTLAGGETQYF
TGCGCCAGCAGCTTTACATTAGCGGGCGGAGAGACCCAGTACTTC
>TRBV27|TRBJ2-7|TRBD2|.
CASSLRTSGSEQYF
TGTGCCAGCAGTTTAAGGACTAGCGGGAGCGAGCAGTACTTC
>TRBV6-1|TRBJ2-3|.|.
CASSHSRAGTDTQYF
TGTGCCAGCAGTCACAGCAGGGCTGGTACAGATACGCAGTATTTT
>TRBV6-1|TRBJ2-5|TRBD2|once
CASSEGRLAGGPRETQYF
TGTGCCAGCAGTGAAGGGAGGTTAGCGGGAGGGCCGAGGGAGACCCAGTACTTC
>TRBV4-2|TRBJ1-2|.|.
CASSHGPTASNYGYTF
TGTGCCAGCAGCCATGGCCCGACAGCCTCTAACTATGGCTACACCTTC
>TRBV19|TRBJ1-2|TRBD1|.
CASSGQENYGYTF
TGTGCCAGTAGTGGACAGGAGAACTATGGCTACACCTTC
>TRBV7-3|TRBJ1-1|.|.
CASSLHMNTEAFF
TGTGCCAGCAGCTTACACATGAACACTGAAGCTTTCTTT
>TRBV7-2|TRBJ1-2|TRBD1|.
CASSLVTGNYGYTF
TGTGCCAGCAGCTTAGTGACAGGGAACTATGGCTACACCTTC
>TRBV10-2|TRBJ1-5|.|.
CASSEGGLNQPQHF
TGCGCCAGCAGTGAGGGCGGGTTAAATCAGCCCCAGCATTTT
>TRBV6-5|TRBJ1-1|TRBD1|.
CASSLQGDGTEAFF
TGTGCCAGCAGTTTACAGGGGGACGGCACTGAAGCTTTCTTT